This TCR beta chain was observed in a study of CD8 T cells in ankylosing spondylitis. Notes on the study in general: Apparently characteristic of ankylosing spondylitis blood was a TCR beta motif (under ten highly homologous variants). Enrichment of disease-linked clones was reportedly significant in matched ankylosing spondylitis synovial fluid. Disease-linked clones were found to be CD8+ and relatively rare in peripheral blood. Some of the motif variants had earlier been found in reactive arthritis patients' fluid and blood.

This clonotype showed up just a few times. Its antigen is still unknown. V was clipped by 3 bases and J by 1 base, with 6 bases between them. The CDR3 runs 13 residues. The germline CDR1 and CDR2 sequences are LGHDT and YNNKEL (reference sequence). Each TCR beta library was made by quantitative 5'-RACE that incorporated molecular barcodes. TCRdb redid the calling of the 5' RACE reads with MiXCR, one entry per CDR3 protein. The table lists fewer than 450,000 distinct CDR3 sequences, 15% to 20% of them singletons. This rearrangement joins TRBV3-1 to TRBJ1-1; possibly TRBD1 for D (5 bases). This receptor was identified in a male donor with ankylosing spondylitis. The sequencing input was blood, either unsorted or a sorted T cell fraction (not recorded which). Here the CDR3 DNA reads TGTGCCAGCAGCCAGGGACCGAACACTGAAGCTTTCTTT. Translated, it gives CASSQGPNTEAFF.